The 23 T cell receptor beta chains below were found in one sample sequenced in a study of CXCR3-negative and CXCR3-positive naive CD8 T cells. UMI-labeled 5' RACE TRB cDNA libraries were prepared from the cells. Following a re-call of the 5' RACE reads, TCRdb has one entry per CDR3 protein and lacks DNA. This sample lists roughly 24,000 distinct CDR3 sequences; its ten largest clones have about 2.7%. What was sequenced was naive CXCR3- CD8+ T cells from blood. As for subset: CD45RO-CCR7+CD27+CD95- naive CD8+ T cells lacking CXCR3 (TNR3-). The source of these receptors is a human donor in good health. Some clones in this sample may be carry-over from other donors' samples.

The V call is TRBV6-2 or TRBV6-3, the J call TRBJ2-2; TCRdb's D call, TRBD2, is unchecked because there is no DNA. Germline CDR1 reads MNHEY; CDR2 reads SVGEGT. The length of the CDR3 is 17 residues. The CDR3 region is CASSYKSGRPGTGELFF.

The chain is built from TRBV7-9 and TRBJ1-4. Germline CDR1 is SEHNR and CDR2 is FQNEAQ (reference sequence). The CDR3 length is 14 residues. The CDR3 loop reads CASSLDTTREKLFF.

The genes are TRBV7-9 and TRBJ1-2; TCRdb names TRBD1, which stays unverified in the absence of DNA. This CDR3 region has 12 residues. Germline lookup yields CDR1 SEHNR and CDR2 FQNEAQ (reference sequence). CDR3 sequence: CASSLGQLIYTF.

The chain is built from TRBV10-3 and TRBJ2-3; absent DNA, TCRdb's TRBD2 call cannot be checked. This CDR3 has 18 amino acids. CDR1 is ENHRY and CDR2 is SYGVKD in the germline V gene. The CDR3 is CAISALTASGGATDTQYF.

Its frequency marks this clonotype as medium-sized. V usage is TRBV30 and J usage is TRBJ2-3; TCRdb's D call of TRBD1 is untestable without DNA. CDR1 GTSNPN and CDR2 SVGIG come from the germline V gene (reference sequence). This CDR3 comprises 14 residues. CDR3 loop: CAWSQGAPTDTQYF.

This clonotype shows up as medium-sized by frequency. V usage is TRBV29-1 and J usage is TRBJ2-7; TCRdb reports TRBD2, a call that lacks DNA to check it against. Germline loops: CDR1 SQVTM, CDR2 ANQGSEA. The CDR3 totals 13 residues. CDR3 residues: CSVVEGSPYEQYF.

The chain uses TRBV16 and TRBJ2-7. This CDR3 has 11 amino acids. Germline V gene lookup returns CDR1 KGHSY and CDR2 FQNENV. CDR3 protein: CASSQSDEQYF.

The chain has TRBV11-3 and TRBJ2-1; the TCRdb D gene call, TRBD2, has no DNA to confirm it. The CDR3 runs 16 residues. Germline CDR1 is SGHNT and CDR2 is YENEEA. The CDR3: CASSSIADSSYNEQFF.

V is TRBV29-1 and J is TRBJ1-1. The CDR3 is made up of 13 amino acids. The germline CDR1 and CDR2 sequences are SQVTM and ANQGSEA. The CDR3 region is CSVENGLNTEAFF.

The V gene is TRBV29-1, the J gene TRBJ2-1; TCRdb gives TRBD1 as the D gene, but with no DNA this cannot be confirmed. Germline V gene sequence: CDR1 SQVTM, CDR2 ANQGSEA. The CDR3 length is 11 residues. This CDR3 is CSVVGDNEQFF.

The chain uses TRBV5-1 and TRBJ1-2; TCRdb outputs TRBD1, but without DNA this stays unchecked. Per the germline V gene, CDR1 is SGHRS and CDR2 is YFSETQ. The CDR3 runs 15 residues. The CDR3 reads CASSYRDTSESGYTF.

The CDR3 loop is CATSVGQGARNEQFF. The chain combines TRBV24-1 with TRBJ2-1; TCRdb reports TRBD1, a call that lacks DNA to check it against. Germline CDR1 KGHDR, CDR2 SFDVKD. The CDR3 extends over 15 amino acids.

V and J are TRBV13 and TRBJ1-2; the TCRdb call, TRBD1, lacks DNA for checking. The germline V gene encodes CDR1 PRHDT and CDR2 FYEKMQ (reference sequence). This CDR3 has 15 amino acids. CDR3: CASSSDSGTNYGYTF.

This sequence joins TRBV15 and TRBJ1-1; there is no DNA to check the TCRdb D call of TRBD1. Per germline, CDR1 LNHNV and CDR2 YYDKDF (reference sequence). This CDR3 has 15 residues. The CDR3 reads CATSRASLMNTEAFF.

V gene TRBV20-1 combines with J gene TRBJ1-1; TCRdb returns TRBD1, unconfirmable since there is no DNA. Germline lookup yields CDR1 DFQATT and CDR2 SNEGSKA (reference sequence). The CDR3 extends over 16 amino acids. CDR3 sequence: CSATGTPGSRRTEAFF.

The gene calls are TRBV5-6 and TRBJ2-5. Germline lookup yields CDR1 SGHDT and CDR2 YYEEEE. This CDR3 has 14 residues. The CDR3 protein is CASSLDRAMKTQYF.

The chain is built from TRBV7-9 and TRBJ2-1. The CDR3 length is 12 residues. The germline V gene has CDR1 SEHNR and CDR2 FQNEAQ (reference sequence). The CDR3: CASSFQANEQFF.

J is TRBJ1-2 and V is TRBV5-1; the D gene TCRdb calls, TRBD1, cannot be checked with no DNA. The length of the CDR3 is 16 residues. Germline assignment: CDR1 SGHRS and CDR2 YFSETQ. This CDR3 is CASSPERTTGMLGYTF.

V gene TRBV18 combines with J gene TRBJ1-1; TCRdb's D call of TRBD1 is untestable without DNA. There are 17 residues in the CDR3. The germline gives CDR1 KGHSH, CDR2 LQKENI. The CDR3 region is CASSPPMGQAPNTEAFF.

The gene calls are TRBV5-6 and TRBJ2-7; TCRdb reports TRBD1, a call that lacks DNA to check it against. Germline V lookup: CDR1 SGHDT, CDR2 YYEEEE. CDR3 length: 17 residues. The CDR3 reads CASSPLTGDKDRWEQYF.

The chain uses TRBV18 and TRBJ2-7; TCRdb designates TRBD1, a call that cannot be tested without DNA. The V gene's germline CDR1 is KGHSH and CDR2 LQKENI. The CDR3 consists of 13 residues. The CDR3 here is CASSPPLGGEQYF.

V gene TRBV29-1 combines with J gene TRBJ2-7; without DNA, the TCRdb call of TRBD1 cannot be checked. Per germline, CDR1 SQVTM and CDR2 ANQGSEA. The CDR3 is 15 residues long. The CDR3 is CSVEVLGTGGGEQYF.

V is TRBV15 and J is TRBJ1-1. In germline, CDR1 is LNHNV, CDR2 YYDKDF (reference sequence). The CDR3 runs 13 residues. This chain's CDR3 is CATSPWGNTEAFF.